The rows below give T cell receptor beta chains drawn from one sample of a study of cytomegalovirus exposure and HLA in healthy donors. Sequencing was performed with immunoSEQ multiplex PCR; in TCRdb, only in-frame clones are kept and a portion is missing. Of over 150,000 clones in the sample, 60% to 80% were seen once. The sample taken for sequencing was PBMCs. These receptors all stem from a male donor in good health and CMV-seronegative. Each CDR3 is given with its conserved first and last residue. Fields, in order: D gene, V gene, clone size, J gene, CDR3 protein, CDR3 DNA. The D gene is left open where the match is weak. Clone size is not always given. Where it is, it says once, few, many or a class for expanded clones.

-,TRBV4-1,few,TRBJ2-3,CASSQASLITDTQYF,TGCGCCAGCAGCCAAGCCAGTTTAATTACAGATACGCAGTATTTT
TRBD2,TRBV7-3,once,TRBJ2-3,CASSLGTSGSTDTQYF,TGTGCCAGCAGCTTAGGAACTAGCGGGAGCACAGATACGCAGTATTTT
-,TRBV30,-,TRBJ2-6,CAWSVLSGANVLTF,TGTGCCTGGAGTGTACTCTCTGGGGCCAACGTCCTGACTTTC
TRBD2,TRBV7-8,-,TRBJ2-5,CASSLRLAGGRGETQYF,TGTGCCAGCAGCCTACGGCTAGCGGGGGGGCGTGGAGAGACCCAGTACTTC
TRBD2,TRBV2,few,TRBJ2-3,CASTEGASGGRTDTQYF,TGTGCCAGCACCGAAGGGGCTAGCGGGGGTCGCACAGATACGCAGTATTTT
-,TRBV2,-,TRBJ2-6,CASSPTVGAGSGANVLTF,TGTGCCAGCAGTCCAACCGTGGGGGCAGGGTCCGGGGCCAACGTCCTGACTTTC
TRBD2,TRBV7-7,-,TRBJ2-2,CASSSGLVAGELFF,TGTGCCAGCAGCTCGGGACTAGTCGCCGGGGAGCTGTTTTTT
TRBD2,TRBV28,-,TRBJ2-1,CASSFRGRGAYNEQFF,TGTGCCAGCAGCTTCCGCGGGAGGGGGGCTTACAATGAGCAGTTCTTC
TRBD2,TRBV6-5,-,TRBJ2-3,CASSIAGGPDTQYF,TGTGCCAGCAGCATAGCGGGAGGGCCAGATACGCAGTATTTT
-,TRBV30,-,TRBJ1-5,CAWSGIRETTQHF,TGTGCCTGGAGTGGAATCAGGGAAACCACCCAGCATTTT
-,TRBV19,-,TRBJ2-6,CARKLPGANVLTF,TGTGCCAGGAAGCTGCCTGGGGCCAACGTCCTGACTTTC
TRBD1,TRBV18,-,TRBJ2-7,CASSPGQGADEQYF,TGTGCCAGCTCACCGGGACAGGGGGCGGACGAGCAGTACTTC
-,TRBV6-1,-,TRBJ2-7,CASTDRSYEQYF,TGTGCCAGCACCGACAGATCCTACGAGCAGTACTTC
TRBD1,TRBV19,-,TRBJ2-7,CASSTGTGGFYEQYF,TGTGCCAGTAGTACCGGGACAGGGGGCTTCTACGAGCAGTACTTC
TRBD1,TRBV7-9,few,TRBJ1-2,CASRLTGTGSGYTF,TGTGCCAGCAGATTAACCGGGACAGGGTCTGGCTACACCTTC
TRBD1,TRBV6-1,-,TRBJ1-2,CASRRDREYYGYTF,TGTGCCAGCAGACGGGACAGGGAGTACTATGGCTACACCTTC
TRBD2,TRBV7-9,once,TRBJ2-5,CASSLGVTSGTQETQYF,TGTGCCAGCAGCTTAGGGGTAACTAGCGGGACCCAAGAGACCCAGTACTTC
-,TRBV14,-,TRBJ2-7,CASSRASGREQYF,TGTGCCAGCAGCCGCGCGTCGGGGAGGGAGCAGTACTTC
TRBD2,TRBV19,-,TRBJ2-3,CASSPLGTSGDTDTQYF,TGTGCCAGTAGTCCTCTGGGGACTAGTGGGGACACAGATACGCAGTATTTT
TRBD2,TRBV19,once,TRBJ2-7,CASSLGTSPSYEQYF,TGTGCCAGTAGTTTGGGGACTAGTCCATCCTACGAGCAGTACTTC
TRBD1,TRBV29-1,-,TRBJ2-5,CSVEYRGRETQYF,TGCAGCGTTGAGTACAGGGGTAGGGAGACCCAGTACTTC
TRBD1,TRBV25-1,few,TRBJ2-5,CASSELEGGDRGSQYF,TGTGCCAGCAGTGAACTGGAGGGGGGAGACAGGGGTTCCCAGTACTTC
TRBD1,TRBV5-1,-,TRBJ2-1,CASSTGGPEGNEQFF,TGCGCCAGCAGCACAGGGGGACCTGAGGGCAATGAGCAGTTCTTC
-,TRBV4-2,-,TRBJ2-5,CASSQVGGGETQYF,TGTGCCAGCAGCCAAGTAGGCGGTGGAGAGACCCAGTACTTC
TRBD1,TRBV5-4,-,TRBJ2-7,CASSLRTGGSYEQYF,TGTGCCAGCAGCTTGCGGACAGGGGGCTCCTACGAGCAGTACTTC
-,TRBV4-1,-,TRBJ1-2,CASSQERTDYGYTF,TGCGCCAGCAGCCAAGAACGGACAGACTATGGCTACACCTTC
TRBD1,TRBV2,-,TRBJ1-6,CASTGDSNYNSPLHF,TGTGCCAGCACAGGGGACAGCAACTATAATTCACCCCTCCACTTT
TRBD1,TRBV4-1,once,TRBJ2-7,CASSLAGTGGDEQYF,TGCGCCAGCAGCCTTGCCGGGACAGGAGGGGACGAGCAGTACTTC
-,TRBV5-4,once,TRBJ1-2,CASSLALTGYGYTF,TGTGCCAGCAGCTTGGCCCTAACGGGCTATGGCTACACCTTC
-,TRBV2,-,TRBJ2-3,CASSFSASTDTQYF,TGTGCCAGCAGTTTTAGTGCTAGCACAGATACGCAGTATTTT
-,TRBV19,-,TRBJ2-1,CASNRAGAHNEQFF,TGTGCCAGTAATCGGGCGGGGGCCCACAATGAGCAGTTCTTC
-,TRBV4-1,-,TRBJ2-7,CASSQALGAYEQYF,TGCGCCAGCAGCCAAGCGCTAGGGGCCTACGAGCAGTACTTC
TRBD1,TRBV6-1,-,TRBJ2-5,CASSDTGTGEETQYF,TGTGCCAGCAGTGATACCGGGACAGGGGAAGAGACCCAGTACTTC
TRBD2,TRBV7-6,-,TRBJ2-4,CASSRTSGGAGGKNIQYF,TGTGCCAGCAGTCGAACTAGCGGGGGGGCTGGGGGCAAAAACATTCAGTACTTC
-,TRBV9,-,TRBJ2-3,CASSVAGNTDTQYF,TGTGCCAGCAGCGTAGCGGGGAACACAGATACGCAGTATTTT
TRBD2,TRBV19,few,TRBJ2-3,CASSIVAGVPDTQYF,TGTGCCAGTAGTATCGTTGCGGGAGTCCCAGATACGCAGTATTTT
TRBD1,TRBV9,few,TRBJ2-7,CASSEKGSQGVYEQYF,TGTGCCAGCAGCGAAAAGGGGTCACAGGGGGTCTACGAGCAGTACTTC
-,TRBV19,-,TRBJ1-1,CASIRTGHKNTEAFF,TGTGCCAGTATTCGAACGGGACACAAGAACACTGAAGCTTTCTTT
-,TRBV6-5,-,TRBJ2-7,CASSYLPTGGYEQYF,TGTGCCAGCAGTTACTTACCGACCGGGGGATACGAGCAGTACTTC
-,TRBV5-1,-,TRBJ2-5,CASSLASETQYF,TGCGCCAGCAGCTTGGCCAGTGAGACCCAGTACTTC
-,TRBV27,-,TRBJ1-1,CASSLSLQGHTEAFF,TGTGCCAGCAGTTTATCGTTACAGGGCCACACTGAAGCTTTCTTT
TRBD2,TRBV6-6,-,TRBJ2-3,CASSGRATDTQYF,TGTGCCAGCAGCGGGAGGGCCACAGATACGCAGTATTTT
TRBD2,TRBV27,-,TRBJ2-7,CASSFRFGAGDEQYF,TGTGCCAGCAGTTTTCGGTTTGGGGCGGGGGACGAGCAGTACTTC
TRBD1,TRBV28,-,TRBJ1-2,CASSYPGTGYGYTF,TGTGCCAGCAGTTACCCGGGGACAGGCTATGGCTACACCTTC
-,TRBV7-9,-,TRBJ2-1,CASSLVGRDNEQFF,TGTGCCAGCAGCTTAGTTGGGCGGGACAATGAGCAGTTCTTC
TRBD1,TRBV9,-,TRBJ1-2,CASSGDRGDNYGYTF,TGTGCCAGCAGCGGGGACAGGGGGGATAACTATGGCTACACCTTC
TRBD1,TRBV7-3,-,TRBJ2-1,CASSPGTGGNEQFF,TGTGCCAGCAGCCCTGGGACAGGGGGCAATGAGCAGTTCTTC
-,TRBV4-1,-,TRBJ1-1,CASSQATEAFF,TGCGCCAGCAGCCAGGCAACTGAAGCTTTCTTT